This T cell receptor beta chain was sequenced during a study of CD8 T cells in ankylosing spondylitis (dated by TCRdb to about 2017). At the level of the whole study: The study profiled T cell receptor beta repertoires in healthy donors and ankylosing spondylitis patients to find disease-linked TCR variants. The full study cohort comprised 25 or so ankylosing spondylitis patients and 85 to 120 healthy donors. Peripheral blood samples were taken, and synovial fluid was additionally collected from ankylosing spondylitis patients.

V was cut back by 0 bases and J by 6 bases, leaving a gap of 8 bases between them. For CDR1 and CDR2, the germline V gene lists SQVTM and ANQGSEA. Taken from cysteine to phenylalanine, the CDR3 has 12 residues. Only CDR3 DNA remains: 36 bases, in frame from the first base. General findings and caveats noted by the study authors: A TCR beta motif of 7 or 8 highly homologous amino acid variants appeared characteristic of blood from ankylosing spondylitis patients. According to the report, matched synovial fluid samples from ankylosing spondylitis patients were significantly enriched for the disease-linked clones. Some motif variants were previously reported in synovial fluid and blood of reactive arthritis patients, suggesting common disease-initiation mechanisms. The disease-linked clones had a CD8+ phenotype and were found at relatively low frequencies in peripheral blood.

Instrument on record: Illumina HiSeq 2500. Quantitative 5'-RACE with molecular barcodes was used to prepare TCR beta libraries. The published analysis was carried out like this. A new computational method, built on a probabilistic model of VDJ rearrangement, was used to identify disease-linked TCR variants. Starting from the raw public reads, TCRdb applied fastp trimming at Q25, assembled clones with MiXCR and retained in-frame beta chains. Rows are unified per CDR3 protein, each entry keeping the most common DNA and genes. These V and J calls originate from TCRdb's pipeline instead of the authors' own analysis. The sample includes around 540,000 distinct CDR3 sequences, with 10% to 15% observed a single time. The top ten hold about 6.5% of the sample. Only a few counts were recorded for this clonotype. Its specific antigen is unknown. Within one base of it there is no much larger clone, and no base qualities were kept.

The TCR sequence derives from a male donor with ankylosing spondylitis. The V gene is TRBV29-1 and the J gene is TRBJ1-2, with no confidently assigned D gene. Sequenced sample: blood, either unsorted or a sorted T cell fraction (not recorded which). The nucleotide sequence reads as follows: TGCAGCGTTGAAGAGGGTGGGCATGGCTACACCTTC. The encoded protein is CSVEEGGHGYTF.